The 24 T cell receptor beta chains below all came from one sample that was sequenced in a study of blood T cells in healthy people across ages. Sample-barcoded 5' priming and a J-beta primer mix drove a second PCR of roughly 6 to 12 cycles. TCRdb re-called the 5' RACE reads with MiXCR, one entry per CDR3 protein. The sample contains some 730,000 distinct CDR3 sequences, 22% of which appear only once. The sample consisted of blood. The receptor source for this set is a man between 65 and 80 years old in good health.

This clonotype was seen only a few times. V is TRBV29-1 and J is TRBJ2-1, with 7 bases matching TRBD2. CDR3 length: 12 residues. Germline-derived CDR1 and CDR2 are SQVTM and ANQGSEA. V shed 4 bases and J 8 bases; nucleotides not matched to a gene: 5. CDR3 sequence reads: CSVGLAGDEQFF. The CDR3 bases are TGCAGCGTTGGACTAGCTGGGGATGAGCAGTTCTTC.

The rearrangement uses TRBV2 and TRBJ2-2, with D perhaps matching TRBD2 (6 bases). The V end lost 2 bases, the J end lost 3 bases, and 13 bases lay between the germline ends. This CDR3 region has 16 residues. CDR1 and CDR2 (germline): SNHLY, FYNNEI. The CDR3 loop reads CASSEFRGIDTGELFF. CDR3 nucleotides: TGTGCCAGCAGTGAATTCCGGGGGATAGACACCGGGGAGCTGTTTTTT.

This clonotype was found many times. The V and J genes are TRBV20-1 and TRBJ1-4; tentatively, D is TRBD1 (5 bases). CDR3 size: 14 residues. Germline V gene data show CDR1 as DFQATT and CDR2 as SNEGSKA (reference sequence). Trimming shortened V by 5 bases and J by 11 bases, and 21 bases separated the two germline ends. CDR3 nucleotide sequence: TGCAGTGCTTCAAAAGGGACTCCCGGACGGAAACTGTTTTTT. Its protein is CSASKGTPGRKLFF.

This clonotype occurred a few times. V usage is TRBV6-5 and J usage is TRBJ2-7, with a possible D match to TRBD1 (6 bases). From germline, CDR1 is MNHEY and CDR2 SVGAGI. The V and J ends lost 6 bases and 7 bases respectively, with 16 bases between them. This CDR3 is 13 amino acids long. The CDR3 sequence: CASRPTGLREQYF. The CDR3 DNA reads TGTGCCAGCAGGCCGACAGGACTGAGGGAGCAGTACTTC.

The rearrangement joins TRBV7-2 to TRBJ2-3; D is ambiguous. CDR3 length: 15 residues. The V gene lost 5 bases and the J gene lost 4 bases, with 16 bases spanning the gap. Germline V gives CDR1 SGHTA, CDR2 FQGNSA. The CDR3 spells CASSPSPSTPDTQYF. The CDR3 DNA reads TGTGCCAGCAGCCCCTCCCCCTCGACCCCAGATACGCAGTATTTT.

This clonotype occurred many times. The J gene is TRBJ2-3, the V gene TRBV29-1; D is possibly TRBD2 (7 bases). The length of the CDR3 is 10 residues. Deletions cut 4 bases from V and 11 bases from J, with 10 bases between. Germline V gene lookup returns CDR1 SQVTM and CDR2 ANQGSEA. CDR3 in DNA: TGCAGCGTTGTGGGGGGGCGGCAGTATTTT. This gives the protein CSVVGGRQYF.

This clonotype was seen ten or more times. This chain links TRBV5-4 with TRBJ2-5; 11 bases align to TRBD2. Germline assignment: CDR1 SGHNT and CDR2 YYREEE (reference sequence). This CDR3 has 16 amino acids. V shed 0 bases, J shed 1 base, and the junction held 2 bases outside the gene matches. In nucleotides, the CDR3 is TGTGCCAGCAGCTTGGATCTAGCGGGGGGCCAAGAGACCCAGTACTTC. Encoded protein: CASSLDLAGGQETQYF. Supplemented by reference TRBV5-4 and TRBJ2-5, the full variable domain reads ETGVTQSPTHLIKTRGQQVTLRCSSQSGHNTVSWYQQALGQGPQFIFQYYREEENGRGNFPPRFSGLQFPNYSSELNVNALELDDSALYLCASSLDLAGGQETQYFGPGTRLLVL.

Only a few counts were recorded for this clonotype. The CDR3 region is CSASGTGRTDTQYF. CDR3 DNA sequence: TGCAGTGCTTCCGGGACAGGGCGCACAGATACGCAGTATTTT. The chain carries TRBV20-1 and TRBJ2-3; 9 positions agree with TRBD1. The V and J ends lost 5 bases and 1 base, in that order; junction bases with no gene match: 4. Germline assignment: CDR1 DFQATT and CDR2 SNEGSKA (reference sequence). The CDR3 is made up of 14 amino acids.

CDR3 loop: CASRPSSGGNYEQYF. The CDR3 DNA follows: TGTGCCAGCAGACCTTCTAGCGGGGGGAACTACGAGCAGTACTTC. J is TRBJ2-7 and V is TRBV12-3 or TRBV12-4; 11 bases are shared with TRBD2. The CDR3 is 15 residues long. V gave up 6 bases and J gave up 3 bases; unmatched junction bases: 7.

This chain connects TRBV20-1 to TRBJ1-4; D gene unclear. Between the trimmed V and J ends, which lost 6 bases and 8 bases, there was a span of 16 bases. Germline V lookup: CDR1 DFQATT, CDR2 SNEGSKA (reference sequence). The CDR3 covers 13 residues. As DNA, the CDR3 is TGCAGTGCGGGCACGGGCCTGGGGGAAAAACTGTTTTTT. The encoded protein is CSAGTGLGEKLFF.

Comments on this clonotype: The CDR3 ends on some other residue instead of the conserved phenylalanine or tryptophan, so this is likely a read error. V is TRBV6-2 or TRBV6-3 and J is TRBJ2-1; 9 bases fit TRBD2. V gave up 6 bases and J gave up 5 bases; unmatched junction bases: 8. This CDR3 is 15 amino acids long. Germline V gives CDR1 MNHEY, CDR2 SVGEGT. The CDR3 sequence is CASRLAGRWNNEQFL. The CDR3 DNA sequence: TGTGCCAGCAGGCTAGCGGGACGTTGGAACAATGAGCAGTTCCTC.

The gene calls are TRBV7-9 and TRBJ2-7; the D gene is possibly TRBD2 (6 bases). This CDR3 region has 16 residues. V lost 1 base, J lost 1 base, and 14 bases lay in between. Germline V gene lookup returns CDR1 SEHNR and CDR2 FQNEAQ (reference sequence). CDR3: CASSLGVWGTSYEQYV. The CDR3 DNA follows: TGTGCCAGCAGCTTAGGGGTTTGGGGGACTTCCTACGAGCAGTACGTC.

This chain links TRBV18 with TRBJ1-4, with TRBD1 as a possible D gene (5 bases). The V gene lost 3 bases and the J gene lost 5 bases, with 10 bases spanning the gap. Per the germline V gene, CDR1 is KGHSH and CDR2 is LQKENI. There are 14 residues in the CDR3. The CDR3 DNA is TGTGCCAGCTCACCGATAAGGGGCAATGAAAAACTGTTTTTT. Translated: CASSPIRGNEKLFF.

This clonotype has a count of ten or more. The J gene is TRBJ2-7, the V gene TRBV7-2; 7 bases agree with TRBD2. Germline CDR1 SGHTA, CDR2 FQGNSA. The CDR3 runs to 15 residues. V dropped 1 base and J dropped 3; count of bases not matched to a gene: 6. Written as DNA, the CDR3 is TGTGCCAGCAGCTTAGACGCTAGCGGCGTCTACGAGCAGTACGTC. It codes for CASSLDASGVYEQYV.

Points on this clonotype: One base away lies a much larger clone, so this may be a sequencing read error. This chain joins TRBV11-2 and TRBJ2-3; 9 bases are shared with TRBD2. V shed 4 bases, J shed 7 bases, and the junction held 15 bases outside the gene matches. The CDR3 totals 17 residues. Germline V gene lookup returns CDR1 SGHAT and CDR2 FQNNGV. The CDR3 DNA follows: TGTGCCAGCAGCTCCAGCCCAGCGGGGGGCCTTTTTAATACGCAGTATTTT. Encoded protein: CASSSSPAGGLFNTQYF.

This clonotype was seen a few times. The rearrangement joins TRBV28 to TRBJ2-7; D perhaps matches TRBD1 (5 bases). V was clipped by 4 bases and J by 3 bases, with 10 bases between them. This CDR3 comprises 13 residues. Germline CDR1 reads MDHEN; CDR2 reads SYDVKM. CDR3 nucleotides: TGTGCCAGCAGTTCAGGGTCAAACTACGAGCAGTACTTC. Its protein product is CASSSGSNYEQYF.

This chain joins TRBV10-2 and TRBJ2-4; 9 nucleotides align to TRBD2. Germline V lookup: CDR1 WSHSY, CDR2 SAAADI. CDR3 size: 13 residues. V lost 4 bases and J lost 10; bases outside the gene matches: 5. For the CDR3, the DNA is TGCGCCAGCAGTGGAGCGGGGGGCGGTATTCAGTACTTC. Translation gives CASSGAGGGIQYF.

This clonotype turned up a few times. The genes are TRBV20-1 and TRBJ2-1; D not certain. CDR1 and CDR2 (germline): DFQATT, SNEGSKA (reference sequence). Trimming took off 0 bases at V and 5 bases at J, with 8 bases between the two ends. The CDR3 is made up of 13 amino acids. CDR3 amino acids: CSARDMLNNEQFF. CDR3 bases: TGCAGTGCTAGAGATATGCTCAACAATGAGCAGTTCTTC.

This clonotype was seen repeatedly, ten times or more. The CDR3 reads CASSPDRGRTETQYF. Written as DNA, the CDR3 is TGTGCCAGCAGCCCAGACAGGGGGAGAACAGAGACCCAGTACTTC. V usage is TRBV11-2 and J usage is TRBJ2-5; the match to TRBD1 covers 9 bases. This CDR3 contains 15 residues. Germline-derived CDR1 and CDR2 are SGHAT and FQNNGV. Trimming at V came to 5 bases and at J to 4 bases, leaving 8 bases not matched to a gene. Full variable domain (outside the CDR3, taken from reference TRBV11-2 and TRBJ2-5): EAGVAQSPRYKIIEKRQSVAFWCNPISGHATLYWYQQILGQGPKLLIQFQNNGVVDDSQLPKDRFSAERLKGVDSTLKIQPAKLEDSAVYLCASSPDRGRTETQYFGPGTRLLVL.

CDR3 in DNA: TGTGCCAGCACCTTTAGCGGGGGGGCCGATGAGACCCAGTACTTC. The encoded protein is CASTFSGGADETQYF. The chain employs TRBV7-9 and TRBJ2-7; TRBD2 matches 11 bases. The DNA end is a closer match to TRBJ2-5, so the J assignment may be wrong. Germline lookup yields CDR1 SEHNR and CDR2 FQNEAQ (reference sequence). The CDR3 extends over 15 amino acids.

Worth noting for this clonotype: The junction differs from germline at one of its ends, possibly a read error. The chain has TRBV4-1 and TRBJ2-1; 9 bases align to TRBD2. CDR3 size: 16 residues. Germline V gives CDR1 MGHRA, CDR2 YSYEKL. CDR3 protein: CASSQDWSGRFNEQLF. The CDR3 DNA sequence: TGCGCCAGCAGCCAAGATTGGAGCGGGAGGTTCAATGAGCAGCTCTTC.

This clonotype was observed a few times. The genes are TRBV29-1 and TRBJ1-1; 7 bases match TRBD1. The ends lost 3 bases at V and 3 bases at J; junction bases unmatched: 4. This CDR3 has 13 residues. From germline, CDR1 is SQVTM and CDR2 ANQGSEA. The CDR3 DNA reads TGCAGCGTTGACCGGGACAGCTACACTGAAGCTTTCTTT. It specifies CSVDRDSYTEAFF. The whole variable domain, remainder taken from reference TRBV29-1 and TRBJ1-1, is SAVISQKPSRDICQRGTSLTIQCQVDSQVTMMFWYRQQPGQSLTLIATANQGSEATYESGFVIDKFPISRPNLTFSTLTVSNMSPEDSSIYLCSVDRDSYTEAFFGQGTRLTVV.

The rearrangement links TRBV20-1 to TRBJ2-5; tentative D call: TRBD2 (6 bases). Looked up from germline, CDR1 is DFQATT and CDR2 is SNEGSKA (reference sequence). V was shortened by 5 bases and J by 1 base, with 14 bases between the two germline ends. CDR3 length: 14 residues. This CDR3 is CSASTPSVQETQYF. CDR3 coding DNA: TGCAGTGCTTCAACTCCTAGCGTCCAAGAGACCCAGTACTTC.

The chain uses TRBV4-1 and TRBJ1-1; D might be TRBD1 (5 bases). From germline, CDR1 is MGHRA and CDR2 YSYEKL. V shed 3 bases and J shed 6 bases, with 8 bases lying between them. The CDR3 is 12 amino acids. The CDR3 coding sequence is TGCGCCAGCAGCCAGGGGACGGCTGAAGCTTTCTTT. Translating it yields CASSQGTAEAFF.